The clone carrying this TCR beta chain was found once. Its cognate antigen is unknown. This entry belongs to a study of OX40 agonist ivuxolimab in advanced cancers. Turning to the study itself: Three patients responded partially, comprising one with hepatocellular carcinoma and two with cutaneous melanoma.

Any history of autoimmune disease or systemic immunosuppression disqualified patients. The assay was immunoSEQ multiplex PCR, and TCRdb's table has in-frame clones only and misses some. The sample has over 45,000 clones, around 84% seen once. Study findings and constraints: Relative to CD4+ cells, CD8+ T cells on average had more expanded clones. Clonal expansion was among the lowest in partial responders at 0.1-3.0 mg/kg, especially CD8+.

V gave up 4 bases and J gave up 1 base, with 7 bases separating them. CDR1 is MGHRA, CDR2 YSYEKL, per germline. The CDR3 totals 13 residues. This TCR came from an adult with an advanced solid tumor such as melanoma, head and neck, liver or kidney cancer. Sequenced material: CD4+ or CD8+ T cells sorted from blood, taken in a trial of the OX40 agonist ivuxolimab. V gene TRBV4-1 combines with J gene TRBJ1-2; D remains unclear. The CDR3 reads CASSPRNNYGYTF. The DNA for the CDR3 is TGCGCCAGCAGCCCCCGAAATAACTATGGCTACACCTTC.